These 26 T cell receptor beta chains share one sample of origin, sequenced in a study of cytomegalovirus exposure and HLA in healthy donors. PCR primers comprised 60 Vbeta and 13 Jbeta primers. Repertoires were generated with immunoSEQ multiplex PCR, while TCRdb's copy carries only in-frame clones and drops some. The top ten hold around a fifth of the sample, which has fewer than 95,000 clones, roughly 63% seen once. Sequencing was carried out using PBMCs. These receptors all come from a woman in her 50s in good health and CMV-seropositive.

This sequence joins TRBV15 and TRBJ2-4, with D perhaps matching TRBD2 (5 bases). Germline CDR1 LNHNV, CDR2 YYDKDF (reference sequence). V was cut by 0 bases and J by 1 base, with 7 bases left in between. The CDR3 consists of 15 residues. CDR3 loop: CATSRDASAKNIQYF. Here the CDR3 DNA reads TGTGCCACCAGCAGAGATGCTAGCGCCAAAAACATTCAGTACTTC.

This chain joins TRBV5-1 and TRBJ1-6; no firm D call. V lost 4 bases and J 9 bases, leaving 14 bases between the germline ends. Germline lookup yields CDR1 SGHRS and CDR2 YFSETQ. This CDR3 region has 14 residues. The CDR3 reads CASSPGTESSPLHF. As DNA, the CDR3 is TGCGCCAGCAGCCCGGGTACGGAAAGTTCACCCCTCCACTTT.

With respect to this clone: Additional DNA sequences in this sample encode the identical CDR3. The genes are TRBV11-2 and TRBJ1-1, with TRBD1 as a possible D gene (5 bases). The CDR3 runs 13 residues. Between the trimmed V and J ends, which lost 1 base and 4 bases, there was a span of 7 bases. Germline V gene lookup returns CDR1 SGHAT and CDR2 FQNNGV. CDR3 region: CASSLGRGTEAFF. CDR3 coding DNA: TGTGCCAGCAGCTTAGGGAGGGGCACTGAAGCTTTCTTT. Using reference TRBV11-2 and TRBJ1-1 for the parts outside the CDR3, the full variable domain is EAGVAQSPRYKIIEKRQSVAFWCNPISGHATLYWYQQILGQGPKLLIQFQNNGVVDDSQLPKDRFSAERLKGVDSTLKIQPAKLEDSAVYLCASSLGRGTEAFFGQGTRLTVV.

The chain recombines TRBV7-6 with TRBJ2-7; tentative D call: TRBD1 (6 bases). Germline V gene lookup returns CDR1 SGHVS and CDR2 FNYEAQ. V lost 0 bases, J lost 2 bases, and 11 bases lay in between. The CDR3 length is 15 residues. The CDR3 region has the DNA TGTGCCAGCAGCTTAGCGGGCAGGGGTCCCTACGAGCAGTACTTC. Protein sequence: CASSLAGRGPYEQYF.

The V and J genes are TRBV6-5 and TRBJ1-5; TRBD1 matches at 11 bases. CDR3 size: 14 residues. Germline-derived CDR1 and CDR2 are MNHEY and SVGAGI. The trim removed 6 bases at V and 6 bases at J, leaving 4 bases unmatched. The CDR3 spells CASRGTGGVQPQHF. DNA of the CDR3: TGTGCCAGCAGGGGGACAGGGGGAGTTCAGCCCCAGCATTTT.

The chain carries TRBV19 and TRBJ1-5; a possible D gene is TRBD1 (5 bases). The V end was cut by 1 base, the J end by 5 bases, with 12 bases between. Germline V lookup: CDR1 LNHDA, CDR2 SQIVND (reference sequence). CDR3 length: 15 residues. In DNA form, the CDR3 reads TGTGCCAGTAGTATAGCAGGGCTCCTGGATCAGCCCCAGCATTTT. It translates to CASSIAGLLDQPQHF.

The genes are TRBV6-6 and TRBJ2-3; TRBD2 is a possible D gene (6 bases). This CDR3 contains 15 residues. Germline CDR1 reads MNHNY; CDR2 reads SVGAGI (reference sequence). V dropped 4 bases and J dropped 2 bases, with 13 bases sitting between them. The CDR3 nucleotides are TGTGCCAGCAGTTCCCTCCCGGGACTCACAGATACGCAGTATTTT. Translated, it gives CASSSLPGLTDTQYF.

This clone appeared once. The genes are TRBV9 and TRBJ2-2; D is undetermined. Trimming shortened V by 0 bases and J by 7 bases, and 10 bases separated the two germline ends. CDR3 length: 14 residues. The V gene's germline CDR1 is SGDLS and CDR2 YYNGEE. The chain's CDR3 is CASSVEFGGGELFF. The DNA of the CDR3 is TGTGCCAGCAGCGTAGAATTCGGTGGCGGGGAGCTGTTTTTT.

The chain is built from TRBV7-9 and TRBJ2-3; 9 nucleotides match TRBD2. With 2 bases clipped from V and 2 bases from J, the junction kept 5 bases outside the gene matches. CDR1 SEHNR and CDR2 FQNEAQ come from the germline V gene (reference sequence). The CDR3 has 16 amino acids. The CDR3 nucleotides are TGTGCCAGCAGCTTATTAGCGGGGGCCCTCACAGATACGCAGTATTTT. Translated: CASSLLAGALTDTQYF.

There are a few counts of this clone. This chain uses TRBV2 with TRBJ2-5; D not certain. Near its end, the DNA agrees better with TRBJ2-7, so the J call may be wrong. Germline CDR1 SNHLY, CDR2 FYNNEI. The CDR3 is made up of 14 amino acids. This CDR3 reads CASSDPTDSYEQYF. CDR3 nucleotide sequence: TGTGCCAGCAGTGACCCGACGGACTCCTACGAGCAGTACTTC.

This clone was detected a few times. The chain has TRBV7-2 and TRBJ2-1, with 8 bases matching TRBD2. This CDR3 has 14 amino acids. The V gene's germline CDR1 is SGHTA and CDR2 FQGNSA. V was pared by 2 bases and J by 9 bases, with 6 bases of the junction left unmatched. This CDR3 is CASSLKGGGTEQFF. CDR3 DNA sequence: TGTGCCAGCAGCTTAAAGGGCGGGGGGACTGAGCAGTTCTTC.

This clone was seen a few times. The rearrangement joins TRBV6-6 to TRBJ1-1, with D perhaps matching TRBD1 (6 bases). V lost 2 bases, J lost 4 bases, and 17 bases lay in between. Germline V gene lookup returns CDR1 MNHNY and CDR2 SVGAGI (reference sequence). This CDR3 is built from 16 residues. The CDR3: CASSYRPGASGTEAFF. The CDR3 nucleotides read TGTGCCAGCAGTTACCGTCCAGGGGCCAGCGGCACTGAAGCTTTCTTT.

This clone was recorded only once. V and J are TRBV15 and TRBJ2-7; 10 bases are a match to TRBD1. Losses at the gene ends were 5 bases for V and 9 bases for J; bases not matched to a gene: 16. Germline CDR1 and CDR2: LNHNV and YYDKDF (reference sequence). The CDR3 sequence is 16 residues long. CDR3 amino acids: CATSPPGGTGDRVQYF. The CDR3 coding sequence is TGTGCCACCAGCCCTCCGGGCGGGACAGGGGATCGAGTGCAGTACTTC.

This clone turned up a few times. The V and J genes are TRBV5-1 and TRBJ2-5; TRBD1 is a possible D gene (5 bases). The CDR3 covers 19 residues. Deletions cut 1 base from V and 5 bases from J, with 27 bases between. Germline CDR1 and CDR2: SGHRS and YFSETQ. The CDR3 here is CASSLSPLGRRGLGETQYF. The CDR3 DNA reads as TGCGCCAGCAGCTTGTCCCCGTTGGGAAGAAGGGGTCTGGGGGAGACCCAGTACTTC.

V and J are TRBV7-2 and TRBJ2-1, with 14 bases that match TRBD2. Germline-derived CDR1 and CDR2 are SGHTA and FQGNSA. The length of the CDR3 is 16 residues. V shed 3 bases and J 8 bases; nucleotides not matched to a gene: 6. The CDR3, as DNA: TGTGCCAGCAGCTTGACTAGCGGGGGGGCAATCGATGAGCAGTTCTTC. Residues: CASSLTSGGAIDEQFF.

The chain combines TRBV6-4 with TRBJ2-1, with 12 bases aligning to TRBD2. CDR1 and CDR2 (germline): MRHNA, SNTAGT. The CDR3 runs 18 residues. The junction had 6 bases not matched to a gene; V was cut back by 0 bases and J by 3 bases. CDR3 sequence reads: CASSDSTLAGGYYNEQFF. The CDR3 DNA is TGTGCCAGCAGTGACTCGACCCTAGCGGGGGGGTACTACAATGAGCAGTTCTTC.

This sequence joins TRBV29-1 and TRBJ2-3, with D possibly being TRBD1 (6 bases). Trimming cost V 6 bases and J 3 bases, with 19 bases left between them. The CDR3 extends over 15 amino acids. Germline V gene sequence: CDR1 SQVTM, CDR2 ANQGSEA. The DNA of the CDR3 is TGCAGCGTCGACCGGGACACCGTCGGTACAGATACGCAGTATTTT. Its protein product is CSVDRDTVGTDTQYF.

The chain is built from TRBV28 and TRBJ1-1; D unclear. CDR1 is MDHEN and CDR2 is SYDVKM in the germline V gene. V was trimmed by 6 bases and J by 3 bases, leaving 17 bases between them. This CDR3 comprises 15 residues. CDR3 in DNA: TGTGCCAGCAGCCCCCAGAGGGCCCTATACACTGAAGCTTTCTTT. Protein: CASSPQRALYTEAFF.

The chain links TRBV28 to TRBJ2-2, with TRBD1 matching over 7 bases. V shed 2 bases, J shed 16 bases, and the junction held 10 bases outside the gene matches. This CDR3 contains 13 residues. The germline V gene has CDR1 MDHEN and CDR2 SYDVKM. Here the CDR3 reads CASSLPTSGQSFF. CDR3 DNA: TGTGCCAGCAGTTTACCAACCTCGGGACAGTCGTTTTTT.

This chain links TRBV27 with TRBJ2-7, with a tentative D call TRBD1 (6 bases). Trimming took off 1 base at V and 4 bases at J, with 11 bases between the two ends. The germline gives CDR1 MNHEY, CDR2 SMNVEV (reference sequence). The CDR3 is 14 residues long. The CDR3 sequence: CASSLLQGGYEQYF. CDR3 sequence (DNA): TGTGCCAGCAGTTTATTACAGGGTGGGTACGAGCAGTACTTC.

This chain joins TRBV11-2 and TRBJ2-7, with D possibly being TRBD2 (5 bases). Trimming left V 0 bases short and J 3 bases short, with 15 bases between. Germline V gene lookup returns CDR1 SGHAT and CDR2 FQNNGV. The CDR3 extends over 16 amino acids. This CDR3 reads CASSLEQFEGFYEQYF. Written as DNA, the CDR3 is TGTGCCAGCAGCTTAGAACAGTTTGAGGGTTTCTACGAGCAGTACTTC.

V is TRBV9 and J is TRBJ2-5, with a weak D call TRBD2 (6 bases). Germline loops: CDR1 SGDLS, CDR2 YYNGEE. Trimming took off 0 bases at V and 5 bases at J, with 14 bases between the two ends. This CDR3 is built from 15 residues. CDR3 loop: CASSVDQGGWETQYF. CDR3 nucleotide sequence: TGTGCCAGCAGCGTAGATCAGGGAGGATGGGAGACCCAGTACTTC.

This clone was detected only a few times. This chain uses TRBV9 with TRBJ2-7; 8 nucleotides line up with TRBD2. Trimming at V came to 5 bases and at J to 0 bases, leaving 4 bases not matched to a gene. The CDR3 extends over 14 amino acids. The germline V gene encodes CDR1 SGDLS and CDR2 YYNGEE. The CDR3 nucleotides read TGTGCCAGCAGTAGCGGGGAGAGCTCCTACGAGCAGTACTTC. Translation: CASSSGESSYEQYF.

The chain employs TRBV30 and TRBJ1-1, with a possible D match to TRBD1 (5 bases). V was cut by 0 bases and J by 1 base, with 21 bases left in between. From germline, CDR1 is GTSNPN and CDR2 SVGIG (reference sequence). The CDR3 has 18 residues. CDR3 bases: TGTGCCTGGAGTGTGGTTCTCGGAGGGGTCAATAGGAACACTGAAGCTTTCTTT. This codes for CAWSVVLGGVNRNTEAFF. Supplemented by reference TRBV30 and TRBJ1-1, the full variable domain reads SQTIHQWPATLVQPVGSPLSLECTVEGTSNPNLYWYRQAAGRGLQLLFYSVGIGQISSEVPQNLSASRPQDRQFILSSKKLLLSDSGFYLCAWSVVLGGVNRNTEAFFGQGTRLTVV.

The chain links TRBV6-1 to TRBJ1-2, with D uncertain. This CDR3 contains 12 residues. CDR1 MNHNS and CDR2 SASEGT come from the germline V gene. V was pared by 3 bases and J by 2 bases, with 4 bases between. CDR3 residues: CASSETNYGYTF. The CDR3, as DNA: TGTGCCAGCAGTGAGACAAACTATGGCTACACCTTC.

V and J are TRBV5-1 and TRBJ2-2; perhaps TRBD1 as D (5 bases). The CDR3 sequence is 14 residues long. V lost 8 bases to trimming and J lost 4 bases, with 15 bases between them. Germline V gives CDR1 SGHRS, CDR2 YFSETQ. This chain's CDR3 is CASSQGPVTGELFF. The CDR3 nucleotides are TGCGCCAGTTCCCAGGGCCCGGTCACCGGGGAGCTGTTTTTT.